The 18 T cell receptor beta chains below all came from one sample that was sequenced in a study of CD8 T cells in Susac syndrome. RNA was extracted with the RNeasy kit, and a quantity of roughly 0.5 to 1 ug was reverse transcribed using random hexamers. TCRdb independently ran MiXCR on the immunoSEQ multiplex PCR reads; one entry per CDR3 protein. The sample records 250,000 to 300,000 distinct CDR3 sequences, roughly 85% being singletons. Sequencing used CD8+ T cells from PBMCs. The source is a human donor with multiple sclerosis.

The chain carries TRBV7-9 and TRBJ2-7, with D tentatively TRBD1 (5 bases). Trimming removed 5 bases at V and 5 bases at J, with 22 bases between. The CDR3 totals 16 residues. The germline gives CDR1 SEHNR, CDR2 FQNEAQ (reference sequence). CDR3 sequence reads: CASSQIPADTHHEQYF. CDR3 in DNA: TGTGCCAGCAGCCAGATCCCGGCGGACACGCACCACGAGCAGTACTTC.

V and J are TRBV28 and TRBJ2-3; perhaps TRBD1 as D (5 bases). The CDR3 totals 14 residues. With 4 bases removed from V and 5 bases from J, the gap between germline ends came to 13 bases. Germline values: CDR1 MDHEN, CDR2 SYDVKM. CDR3 residues: CASSYPRVGDTQYF. CDR3 nucleotides: TGTGCCAGCAGTTACCCCAGGGTCGGAGATACGCAGTATTTT.

This sequence joins TRBV12-3 or TRBV12-4 and TRBJ1-2; tentatively, D is TRBD1 (5 bases). V was shortened by 3 bases and J by 2 bases, with 10 bases between the two germline ends. The length of the CDR3 is 14 residues. CDR3 sequence reads: CASSLHRTNYGYTF. DNA for the CDR3: TGTGCCAGCAGTTTGCACAGGACCAACTATGGCTACACCTTC.

This chain joins TRBV5-1 and TRBJ2-1; D call uncertain. CDR3 length: 13 residues. The V and J ends lost 0 bases and 10 bases respectively, with 11 bases between them. Germline V gene sequence: CDR1 SGHRS, CDR2 YFSETQ. The CDR3: CASSLGWGGEQFF. CDR3 coding DNA: TGCGCCAGCAGCTTGGGCTGGGGTGGGGAGCAGTTCTTC. The full variable domain, in which reference TRBV5-1 and TRBJ2-1 provide the parts outside the CDR3, is KAGVTQTPRYLIKTRGQQVTLSCSPISGHRSVSWYQQTPGQGLQFLFEYFSETQRNKGNFPGRFSGRQFSNSRSEMNVSTLELGDSALYLCASSLGWGGEQFFGPGTRLTVL.

This clonotype has more than one count but fewer than ten. The chain uses TRBV9 and TRBJ1-1, with TRBD1 as a possible D gene (5 bases). Germline values: CDR1 SGDLS, CDR2 YYNGEE. Trimming took off 0 bases at V and 3 bases at J, with 15 bases between the two ends. CDR3 length: 16 amino acids. The CDR3 DNA reads TGTGCCAGCAGCGTAGAGGGTCGGCCGGGGGACACTGAAGCTTTCTTT. Translating it yields CASSVEGRPGDTEAFF.

This chain uses TRBV19 with TRBJ2-7; D possibly uses TRBD1 or TRBD2 (6 bases each). Germline CDR1 reads LNHDA; CDR2 reads SQIVND (reference sequence). The CDR3 spans 15 residues. Trimming left V 6 bases short and J 1 base short, with 16 bases between. The CDR3 nucleotides are TGTGCCAGTAGCAAAAGGGGGGTGGCGTCCTACGAGCAGTACTTC. As protein: CASSKRGVASYEQYF.

This chain uses TRBV24-1 with TRBJ2-1, with TRBD2 identical over 11 bases. This CDR3 spans 20 amino acids. The trim removed 3 bases at V and 9 bases at J, leaving 21 bases unmatched. Germline lookup yields CDR1 KGHDR and CDR2 SFDVKD. DNA of the CDR3: TGTGCCACCAGTGATACCGAGTATTCCATAGCGGGAGGGCCCTCGGGTGAGCAGTTCTTC. Protein sequence: CATSDTEYSIAGGPSGEQFF.

This clonotype was observed a handful of times. The chain has TRBV15 and TRBJ1-5; possibly TRBD1 for D (6 bases). The V gene lost 6 bases and the J gene lost 4 bases, with 16 bases spanning the gap. The CDR3 runs 15 residues. In germline, CDR1 is LNHNV, CDR2 YYDKDF (reference sequence). CDR3 coding DNA: TGTGCCACCAGTATCGACAACACAGGGAATCAGCCCCAGCATTTT. It specifies CATSIDNTGNQPQHF.

The chain combines TRBV29-1 with TRBJ1-1, with TRBD1 identical over 9 bases. The CDR3 has 15 amino acids. CDR1 and CDR2 from the germline V gene are SQVTM and ANQGSEA. Trimming at V came to 6 bases and at J to 5 bases, leaving 13 bases not matched to a gene. Here the CDR3 reads CSVPQPGQGFTEAFF. The CDR3 bases are TGCAGCGTCCCGCAGCCGGGACAGGGTTTTACTGAAGCTTTCTTT. The whole variable domain, remainder taken from reference TRBV29-1 and TRBJ1-1, is SAVISQKPSRDICQRGTSLTIQCQVDSQVTMMFWYRQQPGQSLTLIATANQGSEATYESGFVIDKFPISRPNLTFSTLTVSNMSPEDSSIYLCSVPQPGQGFTEAFFGQGTRLTVV.

The rearrangement uses TRBV6-5 and TRBJ2-1; D gene uncertain. V shed 6 bases and J shed 6 bases, with 12 bases lying between them. Germline V gene sequence: CDR1 MNHEY, CDR2 SVGAGI. There are 13 residues in the CDR3. In DNA, the CDR3 is TGTGCCAGCAGCCACCCCAGATCCAATGAGCAGTTCTTC. Translation gives CASSHPRSNEQFF.

The rearrangement uses TRBV20-1 and TRBJ2-1; perhaps TRBD2 as D (6 bases). Germline CDR1 and CDR2: DFQATT and SNEGSKA (reference sequence). Trimming removed 2 bases at V and 6 bases at J, with 8 bases between. The CDR3 loop spans 12 amino acids. CDR3 in amino acids: CSARFSGNEQFF. In nucleotides, the CDR3 is TGCAGTGCTAGATTTAGCGGCAATGAGCAGTTCTTC.

This clonotype came up a few times. The chain links TRBV12-3 or TRBV12-4 to TRBJ2-7, with TRBD2 as a possible D gene (5 bases). This CDR3 region has 13 residues. Trimming removed 4 bases from V and 4 bases from J, with 11 bases in between. As DNA, the CDR3 is TGTGCCAGCAGTTCCACACTAGAGTACGAGCAGTACTTC. This codes for CASSSTLEYEQYF.

The CDR3 nucleotides are TGTGCCTGGAAGTACGGAATGAACACTGAAGCTTTCTTT. Translation gives CAWKYGMNTEAFF. The V call is TRBV30, the J call TRBJ1-1; D call uncertain. Trimming shortened V by 4 bases and J by 0 bases, and 9 bases separated the two germline ends. CDR1 GTSNPN and CDR2 SVGIG come from the germline V gene (reference sequence). This CDR3 comprises 13 residues.

This clonotype was recorded only once. The gene calls are TRBV27 and TRBJ2-5, with a possible D match to TRBD2 (5 bases). From germline, CDR1 is MNHEY and CDR2 SMNVEV (reference sequence). The CDR3 sequence is 15 residues long. V gave up 2 bases and J gave up 3 bases, with 13 bases separating them. The CDR3 DNA reads as TGTGCCAGCAGTTTAAGAGGGAGCCGAAAAGAGACCCAGTACTTC. Translating gives CASSLRGSRKETQYF.

V is TRBV20-1 and J is TRBJ2-5, with D hard to call. Germline values: CDR1 DFQATT, CDR2 SNEGSKA (reference sequence). Trimming shortened V by 1 base and J by 2 bases, and 8 bases separated the two germline ends. This CDR3 comprises 13 residues. The CDR3 DNA reads TGCAGTGCTAGAGGGAAGTTGCAAGAGACCCAGTACTTC. Translating gives CSARGKLQETQYF.

The J gene is TRBJ2-3, the V gene TRBV14; 10 positions agree with TRBD2. This CDR3 is built from 16 residues. The V gene end was trimmed by 0 bases and the J gene end by 2 bases; junction bases not matched to a gene: 2. Germline values: CDR1 SGHDN, CDR2 FVKESK. CDR3 residues: CASSQELAGNTDTQYF. For the CDR3, the DNA is TGTGCCAGCAGCCAAGAACTAGCGGGAAACACAGATACGCAGTATTTT. The whole variable domain, remainder taken from reference TRBV14 and TRBJ2-3, is EAGVTQFPSHSVIEKGQTVTLRCDPISGHDNLYWYRRVMGKEIKFLLHFVKESKQDESGMPNNRFLAERTGGTYSTLKVQPAELEDSGVYFCASSQELAGNTDTQYFGPGTRLTVL.

The genes are TRBV7-9 and TRBJ1-5, with D possibly being TRBD1 (5 bases). This CDR3 contains 13 residues. V lost 1 base and J 7 bases, leaving 8 bases between the germline ends. Germline V gene data show CDR1 as SEHNR and CDR2 as FQNEAQ (reference sequence). The CDR3 reads CASSLGGGQPQHF. CDR3 DNA sequence: TGTGCCAGCAGCTTAGGGGGGGGACAGCCCCAGCATTTT.

The chain joins TRBV20-1 to TRBJ2-7; 11 positions agree with TRBD2. The CDR3 contains 15 residues. The ends lost 5 bases at V and 2 bases at J; junction bases unmatched: 8. The germline gives CDR1 DFQATT, CDR2 SNEGSKA (reference sequence). CDR3 region: CSAPLTSGVTYEQYF. In DNA form, the CDR3 reads TGCAGTGCTCCCCTGACTAGCGGGGTAACCTACGAGCAGTACTTC.